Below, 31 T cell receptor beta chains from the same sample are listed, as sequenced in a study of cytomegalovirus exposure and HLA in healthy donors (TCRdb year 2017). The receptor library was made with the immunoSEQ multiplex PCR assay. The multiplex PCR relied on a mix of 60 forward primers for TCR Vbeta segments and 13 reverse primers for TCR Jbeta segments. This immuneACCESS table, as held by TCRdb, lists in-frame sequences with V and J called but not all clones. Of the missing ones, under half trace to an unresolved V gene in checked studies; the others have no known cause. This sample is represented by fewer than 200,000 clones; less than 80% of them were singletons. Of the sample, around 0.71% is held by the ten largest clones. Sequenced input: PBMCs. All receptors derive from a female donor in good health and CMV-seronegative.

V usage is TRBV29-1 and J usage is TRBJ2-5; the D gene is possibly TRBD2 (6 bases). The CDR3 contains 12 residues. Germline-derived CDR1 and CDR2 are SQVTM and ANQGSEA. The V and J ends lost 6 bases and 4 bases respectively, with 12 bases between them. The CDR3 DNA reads TGCAGCGTAACGGGAGTCTTAGAGACCCAGTACTTC. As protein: CSVTGVLETQYF.

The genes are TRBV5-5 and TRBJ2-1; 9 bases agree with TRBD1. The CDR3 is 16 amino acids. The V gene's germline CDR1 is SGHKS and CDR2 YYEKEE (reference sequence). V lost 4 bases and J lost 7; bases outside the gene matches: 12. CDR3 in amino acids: CASSSWDRALGNEQFF. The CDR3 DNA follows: TGTGCCAGCAGCAGTTGGGACAGGGCCCTCGGGAATGAGCAGTTCTTC. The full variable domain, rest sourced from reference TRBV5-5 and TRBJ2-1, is DAGVTQSPTHLIKTRGQQVTLRCSPISGHKSVSWYQQVLGQGPQFIFQYYEKEERGRGNFPDRFSARQFPNYSSELNVNALLLGDSALYLCASSSWDRALGNEQFFGPGTRLTVL.

This CDR3 is CASRTTGFHQPQHF. The CDR3 DNA reads TGTGCCAGCAGAACCACAGGGTTTCATCAGCCCCAGCATTTT. The chain has TRBV28 and TRBJ1-5; D may be TRBD1 (6 bases). This CDR3 contains 14 residues. Germline V gives CDR1 MDHEN, CDR2 SYDVKM. The V and J ends lost 6 bases and 5 bases respectively, with 14 bases between them.

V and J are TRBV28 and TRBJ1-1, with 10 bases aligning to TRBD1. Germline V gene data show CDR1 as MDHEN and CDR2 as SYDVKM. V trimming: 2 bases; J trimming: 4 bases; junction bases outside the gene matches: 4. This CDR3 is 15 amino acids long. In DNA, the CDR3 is TGTGCCAGCAGTTTAATAGGGACAGGGGCCACTGAAGCTTTCTTT. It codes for CASSLIGTGATEAFF.

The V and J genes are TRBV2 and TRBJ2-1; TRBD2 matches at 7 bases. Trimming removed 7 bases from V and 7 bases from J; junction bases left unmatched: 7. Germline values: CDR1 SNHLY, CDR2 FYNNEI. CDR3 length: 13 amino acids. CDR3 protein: CASTLRRENEQFF. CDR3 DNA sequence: TGTGCCAGCACCTTACGGCGGGAGAATGAGCAGTTCTTC.

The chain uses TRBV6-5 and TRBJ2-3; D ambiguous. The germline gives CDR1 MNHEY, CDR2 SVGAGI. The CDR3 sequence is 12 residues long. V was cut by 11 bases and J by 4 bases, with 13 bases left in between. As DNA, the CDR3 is TGTGCCTGTGCTGGTAGTTCAGATACGCAGTATTTT. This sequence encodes CACAGSSDTQYF.

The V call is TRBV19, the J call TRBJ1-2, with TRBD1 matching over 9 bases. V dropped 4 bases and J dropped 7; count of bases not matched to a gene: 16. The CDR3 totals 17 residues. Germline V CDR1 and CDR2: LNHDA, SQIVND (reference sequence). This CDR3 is CASSNLDRGSIFGGYTF. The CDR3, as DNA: TGTGCCAGTAGTAATCTGGACAGGGGCAGTATTTTTGGTGGCTACACCTTC.

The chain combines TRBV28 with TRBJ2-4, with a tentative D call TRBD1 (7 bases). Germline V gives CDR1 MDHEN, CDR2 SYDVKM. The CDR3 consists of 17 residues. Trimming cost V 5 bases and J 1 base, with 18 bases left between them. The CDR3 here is CASSQGGTGRAKNIQYF. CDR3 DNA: TGTGCCAGCAGTCAGGGGGGCACTGGACGGGCCAAAAACATTCAGTACTTC.

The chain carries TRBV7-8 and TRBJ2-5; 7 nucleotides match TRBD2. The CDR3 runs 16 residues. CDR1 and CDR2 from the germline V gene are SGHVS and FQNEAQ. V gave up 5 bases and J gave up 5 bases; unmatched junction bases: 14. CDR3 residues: CASSQSAGEGRETQYF. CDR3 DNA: TGTGCCAGCAGCCAGAGTGCTGGGGAGGGACGGGAGACCCAGTACTTC.

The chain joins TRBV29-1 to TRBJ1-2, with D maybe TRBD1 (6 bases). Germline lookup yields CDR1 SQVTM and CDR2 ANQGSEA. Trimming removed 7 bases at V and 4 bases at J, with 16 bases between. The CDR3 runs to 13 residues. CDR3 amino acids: CSAMGQGIYGYTF. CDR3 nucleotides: TGCAGCGCCATGGGGCAGGGGATCTATGGCTACACCTTC.

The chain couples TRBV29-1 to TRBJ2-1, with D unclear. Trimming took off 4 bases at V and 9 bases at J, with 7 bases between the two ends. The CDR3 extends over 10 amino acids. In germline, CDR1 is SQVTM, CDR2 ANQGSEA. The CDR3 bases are TGCAGCGTTGGAGTAGCTGAGCAGTTCTTC. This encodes CSVGVAEQFF.

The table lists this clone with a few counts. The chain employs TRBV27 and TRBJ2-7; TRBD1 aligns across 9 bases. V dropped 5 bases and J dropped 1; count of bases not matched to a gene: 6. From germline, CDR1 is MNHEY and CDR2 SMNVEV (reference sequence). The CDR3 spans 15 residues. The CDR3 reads CASSIRQGGSYEQYF. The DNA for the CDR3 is TGTGCCAGCAGTATACGACAGGGGGGGTCCTACGAGCAGTACTTC.

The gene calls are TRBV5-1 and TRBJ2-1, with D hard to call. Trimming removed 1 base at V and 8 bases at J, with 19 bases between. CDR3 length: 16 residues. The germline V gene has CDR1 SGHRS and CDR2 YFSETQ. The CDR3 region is CASSLLERRPSHEQFF. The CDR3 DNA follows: TGCGCCAGCAGCTTGTTAGAAAGGCGGCCCTCCCATGAGCAGTTCTTC.

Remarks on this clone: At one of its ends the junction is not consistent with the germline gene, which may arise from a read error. Here the CDR3 DNA reads TGTGCCAACAGCGGCGGACAGGGTGGCGAGCAGTACTTC. Translating it yields CANSGGQGGEQYF. The chain has TRBV9 and TRBJ2-7, with 8 bases matching TRBD1. The CDR3 runs to 13 residues. CDR1 is SGDLS and CDR2 is YYNGEE in the germline V gene.

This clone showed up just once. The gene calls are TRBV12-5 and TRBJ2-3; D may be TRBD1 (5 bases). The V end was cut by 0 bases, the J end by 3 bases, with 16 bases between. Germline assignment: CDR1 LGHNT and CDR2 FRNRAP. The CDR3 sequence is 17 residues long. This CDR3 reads CASGLVISRVRTDTQYF. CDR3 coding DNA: TGTGCTAGTGGTTTGGTAATATCCAGGGTTCGGACAGATACGCAGTATTTT.

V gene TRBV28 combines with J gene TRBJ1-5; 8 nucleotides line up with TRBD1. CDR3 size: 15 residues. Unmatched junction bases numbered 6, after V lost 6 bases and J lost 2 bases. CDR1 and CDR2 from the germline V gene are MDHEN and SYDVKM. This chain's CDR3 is CASSLATGGNQPQHF. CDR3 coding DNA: TGTGCCAGCAGCCTAGCGACAGGGGGCAATCAGCCCCAGCATTTT.

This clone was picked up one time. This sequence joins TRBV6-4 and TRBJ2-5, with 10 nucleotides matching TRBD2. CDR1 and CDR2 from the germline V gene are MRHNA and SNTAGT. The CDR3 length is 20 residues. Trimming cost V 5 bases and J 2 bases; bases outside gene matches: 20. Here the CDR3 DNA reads TGTGCCAGCAGTCACAATCGGGCTAGCGGGAGCCAACCCACACAAGAGACCCAGTACTTC. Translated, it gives CASSHNRASGSQPTQETQYF.

This CDR3 reads CASSVGTAEAFF. Here the CDR3 DNA reads TGTGCCAGCAGCGTCGGGACAGCTGAAGCTTTCTTT. This chain links TRBV9 with TRBJ1-1; the match to TRBD1 covers 7 bases. This CDR3 is 12 amino acids long. CDR1 is SGDLS, CDR2 YYNGEE, per germline. Trimming took 2 bases from V and 6 from J; bases not matched to a gene: 1.

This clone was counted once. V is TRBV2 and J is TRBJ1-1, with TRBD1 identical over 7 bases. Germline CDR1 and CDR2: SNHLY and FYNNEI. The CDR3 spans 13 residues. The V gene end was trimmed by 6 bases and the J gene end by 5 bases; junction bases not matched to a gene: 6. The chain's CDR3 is CASSLTGWTEAFF. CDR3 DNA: TGTGCCAGCAGCTTGACAGGGTGGACTGAAGCTTTCTTT.

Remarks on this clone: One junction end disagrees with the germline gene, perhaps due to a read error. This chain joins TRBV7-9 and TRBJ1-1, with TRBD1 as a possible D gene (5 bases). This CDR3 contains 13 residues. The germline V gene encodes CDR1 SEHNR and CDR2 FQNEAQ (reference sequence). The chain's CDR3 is CSSSYQGVTEAFF. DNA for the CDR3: TGTTCCAGCAGCTACCAGGGTGTCACTGAAGCTTTCTTT.

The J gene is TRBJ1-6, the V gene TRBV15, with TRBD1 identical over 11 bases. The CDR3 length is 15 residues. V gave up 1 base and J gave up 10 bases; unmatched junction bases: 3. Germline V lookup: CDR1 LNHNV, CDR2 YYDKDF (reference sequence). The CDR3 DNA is TGTGCCACCAGCAGAGCGGACAGGGGGCAATCACCCCTCCACTTT. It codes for CATSRADRGQSPLHF.

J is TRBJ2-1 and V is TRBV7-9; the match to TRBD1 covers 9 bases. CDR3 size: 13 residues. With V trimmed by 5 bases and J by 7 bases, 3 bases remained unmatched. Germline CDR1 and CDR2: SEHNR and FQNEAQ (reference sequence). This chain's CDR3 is CASSGQGRNEQFF. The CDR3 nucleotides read TGTGCCAGCAGCGGACAGGGGAGGAATGAGCAGTTCTTC.

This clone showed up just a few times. CDR3 coding DNA: TGTGCCAGCAGGCCCTGGGAGGGGGATGTTTCACCCCTCCACTTT. Protein sequence: CASRPWEGDVSPLHF. The rearrangement joins TRBV27 to TRBJ1-6, with D perhaps matching TRBD1 (6 bases). V was shortened by 6 bases and J by 9 bases, with 18 bases between the two germline ends. Looked up from germline, CDR1 is MNHEY and CDR2 is SMNVEV (reference sequence). The CDR3 consists of 15 residues.

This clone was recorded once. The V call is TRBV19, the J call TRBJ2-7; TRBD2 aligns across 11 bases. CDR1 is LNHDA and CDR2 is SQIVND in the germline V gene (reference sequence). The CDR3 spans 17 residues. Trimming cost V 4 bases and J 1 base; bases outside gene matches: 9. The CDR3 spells CASSTRLAGTGSYEQYF. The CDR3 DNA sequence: TGTGCCAGTAGTACTAGACTAGCGGGAACAGGGTCCTACGAGCAGTACTTC.

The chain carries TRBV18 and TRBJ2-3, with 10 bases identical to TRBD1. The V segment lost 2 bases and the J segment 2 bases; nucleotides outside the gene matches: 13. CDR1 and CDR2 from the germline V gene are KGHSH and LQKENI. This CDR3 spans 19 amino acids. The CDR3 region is CASSPMPRRTGGNTDTQYF. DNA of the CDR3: TGTGCCAGCTCACCAATGCCACGTCGGACAGGGGGAAACACAGATACGCAGTATTTT.

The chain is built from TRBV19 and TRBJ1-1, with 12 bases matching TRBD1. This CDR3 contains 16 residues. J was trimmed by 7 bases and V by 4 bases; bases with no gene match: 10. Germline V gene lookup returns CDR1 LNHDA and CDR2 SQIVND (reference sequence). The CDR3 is CASSTAGQGARIEAFF. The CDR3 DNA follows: TGTGCCAGTAGTACCGCGGGACAGGGGGCGCGAATTGAAGCTTTCTTT.

The CDR3 bases are TGTGCCAGCAGCGTGGGAGTAGCGAACACCGGGGAGCTGTTTTTT. Its translation is CASSVGVANTGELFF. This chain connects TRBV9 to TRBJ2-2; TRBD2 is a possible D gene (5 bases). The V end was cut by 2 bases, the J end by 0 bases, with 8 bases between. Germline V gene lookup returns CDR1 SGDLS and CDR2 YYNGEE. This CDR3 spans 15 amino acids.

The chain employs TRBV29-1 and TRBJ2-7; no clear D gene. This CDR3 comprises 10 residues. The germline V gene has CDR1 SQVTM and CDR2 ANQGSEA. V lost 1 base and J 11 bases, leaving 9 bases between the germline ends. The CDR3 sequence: CSVEGVVEYF. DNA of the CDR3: TGCAGCGTTGAAGGAGTTGTGGAGTACTTC.

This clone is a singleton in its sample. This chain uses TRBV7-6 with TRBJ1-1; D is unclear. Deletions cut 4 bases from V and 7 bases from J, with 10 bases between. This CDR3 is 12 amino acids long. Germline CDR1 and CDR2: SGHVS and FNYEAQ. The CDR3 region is CASSSSGGEAFF. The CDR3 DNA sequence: TGTGCCAGCAGCTCGTCCGGTGGTGAAGCTTTCTTT.

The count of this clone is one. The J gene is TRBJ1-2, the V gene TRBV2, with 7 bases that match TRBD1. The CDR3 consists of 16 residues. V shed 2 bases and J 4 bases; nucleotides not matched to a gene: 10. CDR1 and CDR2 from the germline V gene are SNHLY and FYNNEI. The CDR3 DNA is TGTGCCAGCAGTGAATCTCATCGGCAGGGGGGCTATGGCTACACCTTC. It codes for CASSESHRQGGYGYTF.

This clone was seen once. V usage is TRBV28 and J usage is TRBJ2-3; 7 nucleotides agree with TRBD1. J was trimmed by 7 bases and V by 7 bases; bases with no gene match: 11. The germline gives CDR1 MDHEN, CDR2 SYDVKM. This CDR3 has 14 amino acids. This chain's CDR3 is CASNERATGYTQYF. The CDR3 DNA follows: TGTGCCAGCAACGAAAGGGCGACAGGGTATACGCAGTATTTT.